One sample yielded the 18 T cell receptor beta chains listed below, sequenced in a study of human T cells and chemical hapten exposure. TCRdb processed the RACE reads anew with MiXCR; each CDR3 protein has one entry. The sample shows under 50,000 distinct CDR3 sequences, 3% to 4.5% of them seen only once. Regarding time point: healthy volunteer bleed at 6 weeks. It was unfractionated whole blood from which total RNA was extracted. Sequencing was performed on whole blood. The source is a human donor in good health. Some clones in this sample may be carry-over from other donors' samples.

This clonotype came up a few times. This chain uses TRBV28 with TRBJ2-2, with D perhaps matching TRBD2 (5 bases). Trimming cost V 6 bases and J 5 bases, with 19 bases left between them. Germline V lookup: CDR1 MDHEN, CDR2 SYDVKM. CDR3 length equals 16 residues. The CDR3 nucleotides are TGTGCCAGCAGCTTCCACGACCTAGCTAGGACCGGGGAGCTGTTTTTT. It codes for CASSFHDLARTGELFF.

In this sample, this clonotype turned up many times. The chain couples TRBV5-1 to TRBJ2-3; D ambiguous. The V end lost 4 bases, the J end lost 4 bases, and 7 bases lay between the germline ends. This CDR3 is built from 12 residues. Germline values: CDR1 SGHRS, CDR2 YFSETQ. CDR3 in amino acids: CASSPESDTQYF. The DNA of the CDR3 is TGCGCCAGCAGCCCGGAGTCAGATACGCAGTATTTT.

About this clonotype itself: This could be a read error, since a much larger clone is one nucleotide away. The chain joins TRBV28 to TRBJ2-6; D is ambiguous. Germline V gene lookup returns CDR1 MDHEN and CDR2 SYDVKM. The CDR3 contains 15 residues. This chain's CDR3 is CASSLVVSRANVLTF. As DNA, the CDR3 is TGTGCCAGCAGTTTGGTCGTCTCTAGGGCCAACGTCCTGACTTTC.

This clonotype appeared many times. This chain connects TRBV7-7 to TRBJ2-2; D is perhaps TRBD1 or TRBD2 (5 bases each). V lost 3 bases and J 2 bases, leaving 13 bases between the germline ends. Germline V gives CDR1 SSHAT, CDR2 FNYEAQ (reference sequence). The CDR3 covers 16 residues. DNA of the CDR3: TGTGCCAGCAGCTTGTCCCCGGGACCCAACACCGGGGAGCTGTTTTTT. Its translation: CASSLSPGPNTGELFF. Supplemented by reference TRBV7-7 and TRBJ2-2, the full variable domain reads GAGVSQSPRYKVTKRGQDVTLRCDPISSHATLYWYQQALGQGPEFLTYFNYEAQPDKSGLPSDRFSAERPEGSISTLTIQRTEQRDSAMYRCASSLSPGPNTGELFFGEGSRLTVL.

In this sample, this clonotype turned up many times. The chain recombines TRBV20-1 with TRBJ2-7; TRBD2 matches 7 bases. The CDR3 is made up of 14 amino acids. CDR1 DFQATT and CDR2 SNEGSKA come from the germline V gene (reference sequence). V lost 7 bases and J lost 0; bases outside the gene matches: 9. Written as DNA, the CDR3 is TGCAGTGGGGTGGGGCGCGGGAGCTCCTACGAGCAGTACTTC. Translated: CSGVGRGSSYEQYF.

This clonotype was seen repeatedly, ten times or more. The rearrangement uses TRBV30 and TRBJ1-4; D call uncertain. V lost 5 bases to trimming and J lost 8 bases, with 3 bases between them. Germline V lookup: CDR1 GTSNPN, CDR2 SVGIG (reference sequence). This CDR3 region has 9 residues. The CDR3 sequence: CAWGEKLFF. The CDR3 coding sequence is TGTGCCTGGGGGGAAAAACTGTTTTTT.

Ten or more counts support this clonotype. The chain couples TRBV5-1 to TRBJ2-7; D remains unclear. The CDR3 is 14 amino acids. Germline values: CDR1 SGHRS, CDR2 YFSETQ. Trimming took off 0 bases at V and 2 bases at J, with 9 bases between the two ends. CDR3 bases: TGCGCCAGCAGCTTGGAAGTATATACCTACGAGCAGTACTTC. Translation gives CASSLEVYTYEQYF.

There are many counts of this clonotype. The chain is built from TRBV7-3 and TRBJ1-6; tentative D call: TRBD1 (6 bases). Germline V lookup: CDR1 SGHTA, CDR2 FQGTGA. This CDR3 contains 14 residues. V lost 2 bases and J 9 bases, leaving 11 bases between the germline ends. CDR3 loop: CASSLGGEGSPLHF. DNA for the CDR3: TGTGCCAGCAGCTTAGGGGGCGAGGGTTCACCCCTCCACTTT.

The table lists this clonotype with a few counts. The gene calls are TRBV6-2 or TRBV6-3 and TRBJ2-5; D not certain. Germline lookup yields CDR1 MNHEY and CDR2 SVGEGT. The CDR3 is 11 amino acids. V was trimmed by 7 bases and J by 7 bases, leaving 10 bases between them. This CDR3 reads CASTLLGTQYF. The CDR3 DNA reads TGTGCCAGCACCTTGCTGGGGACCCAGTACTTC.

This clonotype showed up many times. The chain combines TRBV28 with TRBJ2-7; D ambiguous. Germline lookup yields CDR1 MDHEN and CDR2 SYDVKM. V lost 2 bases and J lost 3, with 5 bases in between. The CDR3 spans 12 residues. The CDR3 DNA follows: TGTGCCAGCAGTTTAGCCGTCTACGAGCAGTACTTC. Translated, it gives CASSLAVYEQYF.

The rearrangement links TRBV6-2 or TRBV6-3 to TRBJ1-2; D remains unclear. CDR1 is MNHEY and CDR2 is SVGEGT in the germline V gene. The V gene lost 2 bases and the J gene lost 4 bases, with 5 bases spanning the gap. This CDR3 is built from 12 residues. Here the CDR3 reads CASSYPGYGYTF. The CDR3 coding sequence is TGTGCCAGCAGTTACCCGGGCTATGGCTACACCTTC.

This clonotype showed up many times. The chain combines TRBV5-6 with TRBJ2-1; D gene ambiguous. The V end was cut by 4 bases, the J end by 8 bases, with 16 bases between. This CDR3 has 14 residues. CDR1 and CDR2 (germline): SGHDT, YYEEEE. CDR3 bases: TGTGCCAGCAGCGCCGAAACTGGGGTCGATGAGCAGTTCTTC. Protein sequence: CASSAETGVDEQFF.

This clonotype was observed at least ten times. The rearrangement joins TRBV28 to TRBJ1-2, with 7 positions matching TRBD1. Germline assignment: CDR1 MDHEN and CDR2 SYDVKM. CDR3 size: 14 residues. Losses at the gene ends were 10 bases for V and 4 bases for J; bases not matched to a gene: 12. The CDR3 reads CATPGGRGGYGYTF. The CDR3 nucleotides are TGTGCCACCCCCGGGGGCAGGGGGGGCTATGGCTACACCTTC.

This clonotype occurred a few times. The chain joins TRBV10-3 to TRBJ2-5; tentative D call: TRBD2 (6 bases). The V end was cut by 11 bases, the J end by 2 bases, with 12 bases between. CDR1 is ENHRY and CDR2 is SYGVKD in the germline V gene. The CDR3 totals 12 residues. CDR3 nucleotides: TGTGCCTCACGGCGGGGTCAAGAGACCCAGTACTTC. Translated, it gives CASRRGQETQYF.

This clonotype turned up a few times. The chain uses TRBV27 and TRBJ2-5; possibly TRBD2 for D (5 bases). Germline V gene lookup returns CDR1 MNHEY and CDR2 SMNVEV (reference sequence). The CDR3 is made up of 14 amino acids. Trimming stripped 3 bases from V and 1 base from J, with 9 bases between. The DNA for the CDR3 is TGTGCCAGCAGTTTTGAGCGGTCCCAAGAGACCCAGTACTTC. The encoded protein is CASSFERSQETQYF.

This clonotype was seen at least ten times. This CDR3 is CSASAPPTRRNEQYF. CDR3 DNA: TGCAGTGCTAGCGCCCCTCCGACACGGAGAAACGAGCAGTACTTC. V is TRBV20-1 and J is TRBJ2-7; D remains unclear. V lost 3 bases and J lost 5, with 20 bases in between. CDR1 is DFQATT, CDR2 SNEGSKA, per germline (reference sequence). This CDR3 region has 15 residues.

The chain couples TRBV28 to TRBJ1-2, with a possible D match to TRBD1 (6 bases). Germline-derived CDR1 and CDR2 are MDHEN and SYDVKM. V shed 6 bases and J shed 3 bases, with 11 bases lying between them. This CDR3 has 13 amino acids. DNA for the CDR3: TGTGCCAGCAGCCGCCGGACAGACTATGGCTACACCTTC. Its translation is CASSRRTDYGYTF.

Regarding this clonotype: Possible read error: a much larger clone is one base away. The V gene is TRBV6-4, the J gene TRBJ2-4; D gene uncertain. The germline V gene encodes CDR1 MRHNA and CDR2 SNTAGT. The CDR3 covers 18 residues. The V end lost 10 bases, the J end lost 3 bases, and 28 bases lay between the germline ends. CDR3 residues: CANLRMAGSPLDKNIQYF. CDR3 bases: TGTGCCAACCTCAGGATGGCAGGTTCCCCATTGGACAAAAACATTCAGTACTTC.